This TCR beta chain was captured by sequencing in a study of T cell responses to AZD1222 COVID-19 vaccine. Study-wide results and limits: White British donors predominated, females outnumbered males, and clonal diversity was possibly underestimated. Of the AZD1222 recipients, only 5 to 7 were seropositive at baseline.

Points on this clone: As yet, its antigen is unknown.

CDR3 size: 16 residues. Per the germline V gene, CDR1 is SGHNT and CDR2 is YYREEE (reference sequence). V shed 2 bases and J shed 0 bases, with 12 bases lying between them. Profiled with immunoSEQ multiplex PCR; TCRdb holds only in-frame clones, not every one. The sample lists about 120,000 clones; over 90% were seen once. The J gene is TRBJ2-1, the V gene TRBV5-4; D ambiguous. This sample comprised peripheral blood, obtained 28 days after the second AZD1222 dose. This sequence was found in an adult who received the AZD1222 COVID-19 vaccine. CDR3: CASSFELPSSYNEQFF. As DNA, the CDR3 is TGTGCCAGCAGCTTCGAACTCCCAAGCTCCTACAATGAGCAGTTCTTC.